The rows below give T cell receptor beta chains drawn from one sample of a study of identical twins. TCRdb re-called the 5' RACE reads with MiXCR, one entry per CDR3 protein. The sample has roughly 1.6 million distinct CDR3 sequences; under 35% are singletons. The sequencing input was cord blood. The receptors here all came from a newborn girl in good health. Each CDR3 is given with its conserved first and last residue.

>TRBV20-1|TRBJ1-1
CSARALTGNTEAFF
>TRBV28|TRBJ2-5
CASSFNSIQETQYF
>TRBV28|TRBJ2-2
CASSFGTGGIGPEIPWELFF
>TRBV20-1|TRBJ2-7
CSARDRGGGRYNEQYF
>TRBV9|TRBJ1-1
CASSVYRGWNTEAFF
>TRBV3-1|TRBJ2-4
CASSQDRLAGGAPAKNIQYF
>TRBV10-3|TRBJ2-3
CAISASGRTDTQYF
>TRBV28|TRBJ2-1
CASKKREDLRSYNEQFF
>TRBV6-5|TRBJ1-5
CASGTSGHQHF
>TRBV20-1|TRBJ2-7
CSALRGLTYEQYF
>TRBV9|TRBJ2-3
CASSVAGGFPDTQYF
>TRBV27|TRBJ2-3
CASSPRTGSSTDTQYF
>TRBV12-3/TRBV12-4|TRBJ1-2
CASSLVRDSNYGYTF
>TRBV29-1|TRBJ1-2
CSTEQYGYTF
>TRBV28|TRBJ2-7
CASSPGAIYEQYF
>TRBV6-2/TRBV6-3|TRBJ2-5
CASTNGLPTFGTQYF
>TRBV6-6|NA
CASSYRRGGYNEQYF
>TRBV5-1|TRBJ1-4
CASSLQAGEAELFF
>TRBV10-3|TRBJ2-1
CAISASNPAVEFNEQFF
>TRBV30|TRBJ1-4
CAWTKYRGQEKLFF
>TRBV20-1|TRBJ1-2
CSARDTAGIGGYTF
>TRBV3-1|TRBJ2-7
CASSITRGDEQYF
>TRBV15|TRBJ1-2
CATSRDRWYGYTF
>TRBV2|TRBJ2-2
CASSEGGTNAGELFF
>TRBV5-1|TRBJ2-1
CVSSLDVTGSYNEQFF
>TRBV6-5|TRBJ2-1
CASRSSSERRYNEQFF
>TRBV13|TRBJ2-1
CASSRASDYNEQFF
>TRBV27|TRBJ2-3
CASSSWGRTDTQYF
>TRBV30|TRBJ2-6
CAWSVKGLTTGANVLTF
>TRBV12-3/TRBV12-4|TRBJ2-5
CASSPLTVAETQYF
>TRBV2|TRBJ1-5
CASSERQKGGNQPQHF
>TRBV9|TRBJ2-3
CASSLTGSLRDTQYF
>TRBV28|TRBJ2-1
CASSFAGLGRSYNEQFF
>TRBV6-6|TRBJ1-1
CASTDTGARVATEAFF
>TRBV4-2|TRBJ1-6
CASSQEGENSPLHF
>TRBV11-2|TRBJ2-7
CASSSEVGRSYEQYF
>TRBV6-2/TRBV6-3|TRBJ2-3
CASSPLSSGRATDTQYF
>TRBV3-1|TRBJ2-1
CASSQALTPVHNEQFF
>TRBV10-3|TRBJ2-7
CAISESTGAEQYF
>TRBV29-1|TRBJ1-2
CSVAPTVANYGYTF
>TRBV5-1|TRBJ2-3
CASSANLAGAGADTQYF
>TRBV20-1|TRBJ1-6
CSARGAGTGHSPLHF
>TRBV5-1|TRBJ2-5
CASSLLGTGGDETQYF
>TRBV3-1|TRBJ2-3
CASSQALSGTTSTDTQYF
>TRBV20-1|TRBJ2-1
CSARDFLAGAPSSYNEQFF
>TRBV5-1|TRBJ1-2
CASSLEVQTNYGYTF
>TRBV3-1|TRBJ2-3
CATEAGVGTDTQYF
>TRBV6-4|TRBJ1-6
CASSDSGHYNSPLHF
>TRBV11-3|TRBJ2-5
CASSLGQGAGETQYF
>TRBV20-1|TRBJ2-2
CSARDLARDRDTGELFF
>TRBV4-1|TRBJ1-1
CASSRGQPLNTEAFF
>TRBV3-1|TRBJ2-1
CASSHLSGGAYNEQFF
>TRBV5-4|TRBJ1-5
CASSSGPRNQPQHF